This T cell receptor (beta chain) was sequenced during a study of T-cell reconstitution after alpha-beta-depleted transplantation in children. Germline assignment: CDR1 SGHTA and CDR2 FQGNSA. With V trimmed by 5 bases and J by 1 base, 10 bases remained unmatched. The CDR3 has 17 amino acids. For TCRbeta, the library was prepared with unique molecular identifiers. TCRdb analysed the PCR reads with MiXCR anew, one entry per CDR3 protein. The sample includes some 500,000 distinct CDR3 sequences, roughly 33% of them seen just once. The chain carries TRBV7-2 and TRBJ1-1, with 10 nucleotides matching TRBD1. Sequencing used PBMCs from the stem cell graft donor, obtained from the stem cell graft. The TCR sequence derives from a human donor who donated a stem cell graft to a child with aplastic anemia. The CDR3 loop is CASSPRDRGIWNTEAFF. Written as DNA, the CDR3 is TGTGCCAGCAGCCCAAGGGACAGGGGAATATGGAACACTGAAGCTTTCTTT.